These 28 T cell receptor beta chains came from one sample sequenced in a study of CXCR3-negative and CXCR3-positive naive CD8 T cells. UMI-labeled TRB cDNA libraries were prepared by 5' RACE. No DNA is given; TCRdb re-called the 5' RACE reads and lists each CDR3 protein once. This sample's table reports around 60,000 distinct CDR3 sequences. The sample consisted of naive CXCR3- CD8+ T cells from blood. The subset was: CD45RO-CCR7+CD27+CD95- naive CD8+ T cells lacking CXCR3 (TNR3-). The receptors here all came from a human donor in good health. Some clones in this sample may be carry-over from other donors' samples.

The chain carries TRBV12-2 and TRBJ1-6; TCRdb designates TRBD1, a call that cannot be tested without DNA. TRBV12-2 is a known pseudogene. This CDR3 is 15 amino acids long. CDR3 sequence: CASRSTGGDNSPLHF.

The chain combines TRBV6-6 with TRBJ2-5; TCRdb calls TRBD2, which cannot be checked without DNA. CDR1 MNHNY and CDR2 SVGAGI come from the germline V gene (reference sequence). The CDR3 extends over 14 amino acids. This chain's CDR3 is CASSNLAGGETQYF.

V usage is TRBV7-9 and J usage is TRBJ1-1. The CDR3 covers 13 residues. Looked up from germline, CDR1 is SEHNR and CDR2 is FQNEAQ (reference sequence). CDR3 loop: CASSPPENTEAFF.

V and J are TRBV7-3 and TRBJ1-1; no DNA is available, so the TRBD1 call from TCRdb remains unchecked. The germline CDR1 and CDR2 sequences are SGHTA and FQGTGA. CDR3 length: 15 residues. The CDR3 loop is CASSPTTGPNTEAFF.

The J gene is TRBJ1-5, the V gene TRBV7-9. Germline CDR1 reads SEHNR; CDR2 reads FQNEAQ (reference sequence). The CDR3 runs 17 residues. CDR3 protein: CASSSLEGKDGNQPQHF.

The CDR3 loop reads CSVDLFRTGDYEQYF. V is TRBV29-1 and J is TRBJ2-7; the D gene TCRdb calls, TRBD1, cannot be checked with no DNA. The CDR3 contains 15 residues. Looked up from germline, CDR1 is SQVTM and CDR2 is ANQGSEA.

The chain recombines TRBV20-1 with TRBJ2-7; the D call of TRBD1 rests on TCRdb alone, since no DNA is present to check it. Germline V CDR1 and CDR2: DFQATT, SNEGSKA (reference sequence). The CDR3 length is 14 residues. The CDR3 loop is CSARGFQGPYEQYF.

V is TRBV29-1 and J is TRBJ1-1. The CDR3 is made up of 16 amino acids. The germline gives CDR1 SQVTM, CDR2 ANQGSEA. This chain's CDR3 is CSVEGKEGTMNTEAFF.

The rearrangement links TRBV29-1 to TRBJ2-7; the TCRdb call, TRBD1, lacks DNA for checking. The CDR3 sequence is 14 residues long. Per germline, CDR1 SQVTM and CDR2 ANQGSEA. CDR3 sequence: CSVETSGVSYEQYF.

The J gene is TRBJ2-1, the V gene TRBV29-1. This CDR3 contains 16 residues. Germline values: CDR1 SQVTM, CDR2 ANQGSEA. CDR3 sequence reads: CSVEDLRYKDYNEQFF.

The CDR3 here is CASSQDWSGGEQYF. The chain has TRBV4-1 and TRBJ2-7. The length of the CDR3 is 14 residues. CDR1 MGHRA and CDR2 YSYEKL come from the germline V gene.

V is TRBV7-9 and J is TRBJ2-1; TCRdb designates TRBD1, a call that cannot be tested without DNA. The length of the CDR3 is 15 residues. Germline V gives CDR1 SEHNR, CDR2 FQNEAQ (reference sequence). CDR3 amino acids: CASRPLTGGYNEQFF.

The V call is TRBV14, the J call TRBJ2-7; as DNA is missing, the TRBD1 call by TCRdb cannot be tested. The V gene's germline CDR1 is SGHDN and CDR2 FVKESK. The CDR3 sequence is 13 residues long. This CDR3 is CASSQGLSYEQYF.

The chain links TRBV6-6 to TRBJ2-1; TCRdb's D gene call, TRBD2, goes unchecked for lack of DNA. The CDR3 loop spans 18 amino acids. Germline loops: CDR1 MNHNY, CDR2 SVGAGI (reference sequence). The chain's CDR3 is CASSPTLVTGPTEGEQFF.

The chain links TRBV3-1 to TRBJ2-5; the TCRdb D gene call, TRBD2, has no DNA to confirm it. CDR3 size: 13 residues. CDR1 is LGHDT, CDR2 YNNKEL, per germline (reference sequence). The chain's CDR3 is CASYSGGLETQYF.

The CDR3 sequence: CASTPPDRVGAEAFF. The rearrangement uses TRBV27 and TRBJ1-1; the TCRdb D gene call, TRBD1, has no DNA to confirm it. The CDR3 totals 15 residues. The V gene's germline CDR1 is MNHEY and CDR2 SMNVEV (reference sequence).

The CDR3 here is CASTPMGSPNTGELFF. This chain uses TRBV12-3 or TRBV12-4 with TRBJ2-2; without DNA, the TCRdb call of TRBD1 cannot be checked. This CDR3 has 16 residues.

The chain recombines TRBV7-7 with TRBJ2-2; TCRdb outputs TRBD1, but without DNA this stays unchecked. The germline CDR1 and CDR2 sequences are SSHAT and FNYEAQ (reference sequence). The CDR3 loop spans 15 amino acids. The CDR3 sequence is CASRAGTGDTGELFF.

The chain has TRBV4-3 and TRBJ2-4; checking the TCRdb D call of TRBD2 is not possible without DNA. The CDR3 totals 17 residues. The germline gives CDR1 LGHNA, CDR2 YSLEER. This CDR3 is CASSQEEGIIAKNIQYF.

The chain carries TRBV4-3 and TRBJ1-1; TCRdb's assignment of TRBD1 cannot be checked, as there is no DNA. This CDR3 has 17 amino acids. Germline CDR1 and CDR2: LGHNA and YSLEER. The CDR3 is CASSPTDGGDMNTEAFF.

V gene TRBV29-1 combines with J gene TRBJ2-1. CDR1 SQVTM and CDR2 ANQGSEA come from the germline V gene. The CDR3 has 14 amino acids. This CDR3 is CSVENVNSYNEQFF.

The rearrangement uses TRBV7-9 and TRBJ2-7; TCRdb outputs TRBD1, but without DNA this stays unchecked. CDR1 is SEHNR and CDR2 is FQNEAQ in the germline V gene (reference sequence). This CDR3 contains 14 residues. CDR3 residues: CASRKTGGLYEQYF.

The chain recombines TRBV29-1 with TRBJ1-1. The CDR3 covers 14 residues. Germline CDR1 SQVTM, CDR2 ANQGSEA. Here the CDR3 reads CSVEKISMNTEAFF.

The chain employs TRBV7-6 and TRBJ2-1; TCRdb outputs TRBD1, but without DNA this stays unchecked. Germline CDR1 is SGHVS and CDR2 is FNYEAQ. The CDR3 contains 18 residues. CDR3 region: CASSSDPERTSSYNEQFF.

The rearrangement links TRBV2 to TRBJ2-7; lacking DNA, the TRBD1 call made by TCRdb goes unchecked. The CDR3 loop spans 13 amino acids. CDR1 is SNHLY and CDR2 is FYNNEI in the germline V gene. The CDR3 reads CAIRTGAVYEQYF.

V and J are TRBV7-9 and TRBJ1-1; TCRdb reports TRBD1, a call that lacks DNA to check it against. The CDR3 spans 13 residues. Germline values: CDR1 SEHNR, CDR2 FQNEAQ (reference sequence). The chain's CDR3 is CASTPTGALEAFF.

The genes are TRBV28 and TRBJ1-3; TCRdb returns TRBD1, unconfirmable since there is no DNA. This CDR3 has 16 residues. Germline V gene sequence: CDR1 MDHEN, CDR2 SYDVKM. This CDR3 reads CASSLKLGPPGNTIYF.

The V and J genes are TRBV14 and TRBJ2-5; TCRdb designates TRBD2, a call that cannot be tested without DNA. The CDR3 is 15 amino acids. The V gene's germline CDR1 is SGHDN and CDR2 FVKESK. The CDR3 spells CASSHTSGLIETQYF.